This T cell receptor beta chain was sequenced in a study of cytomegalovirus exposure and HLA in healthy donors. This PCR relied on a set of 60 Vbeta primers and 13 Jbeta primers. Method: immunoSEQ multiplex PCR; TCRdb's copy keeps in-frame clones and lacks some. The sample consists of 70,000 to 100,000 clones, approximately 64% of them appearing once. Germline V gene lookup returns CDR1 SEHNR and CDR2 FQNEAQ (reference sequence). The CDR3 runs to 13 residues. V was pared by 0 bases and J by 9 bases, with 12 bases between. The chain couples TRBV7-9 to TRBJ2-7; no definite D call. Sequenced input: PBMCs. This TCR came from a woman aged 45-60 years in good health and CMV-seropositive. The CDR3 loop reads CASSLAPRGVQYF. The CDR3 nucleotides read TGTGCCAGCAGCTTAGCCCCCCGAGGTGTGCAGTACTTC. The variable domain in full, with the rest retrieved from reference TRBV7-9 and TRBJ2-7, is DTGVSQNPRHKITKRGQNVTFRCDPISEHNRLYWYRQTLGQGPEFLTYFQNEAQLEKSRLLSDRFSAERPKGSFSTLEIQRTEQGDSAMYLCASSLAPRGVQYFGPGTRLTVT.